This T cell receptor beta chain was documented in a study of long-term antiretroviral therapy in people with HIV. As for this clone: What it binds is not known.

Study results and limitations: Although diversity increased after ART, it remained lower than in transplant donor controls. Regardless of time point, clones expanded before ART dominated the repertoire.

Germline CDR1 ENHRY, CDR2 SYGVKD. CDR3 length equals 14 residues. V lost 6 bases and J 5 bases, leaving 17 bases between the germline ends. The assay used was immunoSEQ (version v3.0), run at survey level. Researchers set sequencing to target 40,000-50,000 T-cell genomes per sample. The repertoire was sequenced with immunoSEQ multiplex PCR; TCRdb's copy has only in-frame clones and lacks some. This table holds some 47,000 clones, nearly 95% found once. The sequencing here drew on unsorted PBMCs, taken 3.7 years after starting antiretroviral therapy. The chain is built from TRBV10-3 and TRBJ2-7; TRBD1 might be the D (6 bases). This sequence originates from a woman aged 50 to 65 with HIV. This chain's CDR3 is CAISWGTPKDEQYF. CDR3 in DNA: TGTGCCATCAGCTGGGGGACACCCAAGGACGAGCAGTACTTC.